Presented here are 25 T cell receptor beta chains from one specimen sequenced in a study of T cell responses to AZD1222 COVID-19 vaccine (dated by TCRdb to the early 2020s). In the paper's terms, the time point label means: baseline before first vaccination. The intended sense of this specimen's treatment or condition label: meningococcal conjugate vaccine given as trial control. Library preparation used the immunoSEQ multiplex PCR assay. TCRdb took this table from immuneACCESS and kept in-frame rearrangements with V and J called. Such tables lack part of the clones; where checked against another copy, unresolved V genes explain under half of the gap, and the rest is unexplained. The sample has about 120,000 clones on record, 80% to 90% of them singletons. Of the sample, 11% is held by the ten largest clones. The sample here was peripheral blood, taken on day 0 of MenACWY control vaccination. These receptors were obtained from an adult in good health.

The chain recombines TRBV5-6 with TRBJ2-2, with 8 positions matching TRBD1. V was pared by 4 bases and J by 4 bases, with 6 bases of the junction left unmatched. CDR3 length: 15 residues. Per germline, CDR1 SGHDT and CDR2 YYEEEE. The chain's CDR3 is CASSTGQVITGELFF. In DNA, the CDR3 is TGTGCCAGCAGCACGGGACAGGTGATCACCGGGGAGCTGTTTTTT. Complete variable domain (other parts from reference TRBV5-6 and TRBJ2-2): DAGVTQSPTHLIKTRGQQVTLRCSPKSGHDTVSWYQQALGQGPQFIFQYYEEEERQRGNFPDRFSGHQFPNYSSELNVNALLLGDSALYLCASSTGQVITGELFFGEGSRLTVL.

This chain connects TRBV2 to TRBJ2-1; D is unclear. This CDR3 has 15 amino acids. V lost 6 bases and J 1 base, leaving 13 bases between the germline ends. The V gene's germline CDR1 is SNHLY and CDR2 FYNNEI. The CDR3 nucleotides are TGTGCCAGCAGCCAGAGGTCTGCATCCTACAATGAGCAGTTCTTC. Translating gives CASSQRSASYNEQFF.

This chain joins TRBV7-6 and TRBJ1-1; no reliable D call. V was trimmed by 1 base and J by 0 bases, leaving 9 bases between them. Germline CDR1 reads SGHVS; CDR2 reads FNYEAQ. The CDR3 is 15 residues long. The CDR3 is CASSLVVDLNTEAFF. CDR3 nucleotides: TGTGCCAGCAGCTTAGTAGTGGATTTGAACACTGAAGCTTTCTTT.

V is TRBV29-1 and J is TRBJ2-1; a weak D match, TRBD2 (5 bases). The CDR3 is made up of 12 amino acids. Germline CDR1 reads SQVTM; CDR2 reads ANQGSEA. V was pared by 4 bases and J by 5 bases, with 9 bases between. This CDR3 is CSVAEGNNEQFF. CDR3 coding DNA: TGCAGCGTTGCAGAGGGAAACAATGAGCAGTTCTTC.

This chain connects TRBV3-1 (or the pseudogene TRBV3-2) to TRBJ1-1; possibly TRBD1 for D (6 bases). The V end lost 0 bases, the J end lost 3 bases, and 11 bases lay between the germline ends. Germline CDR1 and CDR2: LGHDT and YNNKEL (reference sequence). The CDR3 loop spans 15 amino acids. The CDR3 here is CASSQDPAGDTEAFF. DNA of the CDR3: TGTGCCAGCAGCCAAGATCCGGCAGGGGACACTGAAGCTTTCTTT.

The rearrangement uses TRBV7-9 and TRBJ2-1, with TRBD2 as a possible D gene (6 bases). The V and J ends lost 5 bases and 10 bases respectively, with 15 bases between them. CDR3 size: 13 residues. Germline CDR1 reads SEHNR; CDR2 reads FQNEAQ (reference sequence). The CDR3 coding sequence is TGTGCCAGCAGCCCCAGACTAGTCCCCGAGCAGTTCTTC. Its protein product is CASSPRLVPEQFF.

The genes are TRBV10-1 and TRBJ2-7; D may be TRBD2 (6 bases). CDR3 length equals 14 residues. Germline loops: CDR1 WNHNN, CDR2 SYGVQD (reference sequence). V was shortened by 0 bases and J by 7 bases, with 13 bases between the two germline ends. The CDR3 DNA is TGCGCCAGCAGTGAGTCGTACGGGAGAACAGAGCAGTACTTC. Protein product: CASSESYGRTEQYF.

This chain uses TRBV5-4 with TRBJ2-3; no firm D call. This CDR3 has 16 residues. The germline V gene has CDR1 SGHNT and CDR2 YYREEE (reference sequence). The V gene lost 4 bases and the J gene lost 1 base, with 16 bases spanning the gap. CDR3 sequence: CASSRGASPGTDTQYF. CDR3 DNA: TGTGCCAGCAGCCGCGGCGCCTCACCGGGCACAGATACGCAGTATTTT. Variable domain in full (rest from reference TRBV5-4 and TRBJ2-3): ETGVTQSPTHLIKTRGQQVTLRCSSQSGHNTVSWYQQALGQGPQFIFQYYREEENGRGNFPPRFSGLQFPNYSSELNVNALELDDSALYLCASSRGASPGTDTQYFGPGTRLTVL.

CDR3 sequence (DNA): TGTGCCAGCAGCCAGCAGGTTCGGCGGGACGAGCAGTACTTC. Protein: CASSQQVRRDEQYF. V and J are TRBV3-1 (or the pseudogene TRBV3-2) and TRBJ2-7; a possible D gene is TRBD2 (5 bases). The V and J ends lost 3 bases and 5 bases respectively, with 14 bases between them. Germline V gene lookup returns CDR1 LGHDT and CDR2 YNNKEL (reference sequence). The CDR3 is 14 residues long.

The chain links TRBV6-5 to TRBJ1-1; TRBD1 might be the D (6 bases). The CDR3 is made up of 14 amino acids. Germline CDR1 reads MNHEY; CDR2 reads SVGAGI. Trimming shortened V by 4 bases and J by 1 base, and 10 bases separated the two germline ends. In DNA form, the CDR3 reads TGTGCCAGCAGTTCCTGGACAGAGAACACTGAAGCTTTCTTT. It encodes CASSSWTENTEAFF.

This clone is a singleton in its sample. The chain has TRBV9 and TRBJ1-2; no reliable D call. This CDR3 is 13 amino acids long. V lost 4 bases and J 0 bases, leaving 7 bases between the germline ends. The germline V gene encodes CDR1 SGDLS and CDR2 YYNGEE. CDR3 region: CASSSGTNYGYTF. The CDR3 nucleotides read TGTGCCAGCAGCTCGGGTACTAACTATGGCTACACCTTC. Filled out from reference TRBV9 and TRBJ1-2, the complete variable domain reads DSGVTQTPKHLITATGQRVTLRCSPRSGDLSVYWYQQSLDQGLQFLIQYYNGEERAKGNILERFSAQQFPDLHSELNLSSLELGDSALYFCASSSGTNYGYTFGSGTRLTVV.

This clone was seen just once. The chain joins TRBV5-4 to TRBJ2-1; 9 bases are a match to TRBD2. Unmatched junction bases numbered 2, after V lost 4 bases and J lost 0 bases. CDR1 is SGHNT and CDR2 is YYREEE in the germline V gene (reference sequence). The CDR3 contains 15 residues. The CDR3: CASSLLAGSYNEQFF. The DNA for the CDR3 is TGTGCCAGCAGCCTACTAGCGGGCTCCTACAATGAGCAGTTCTTC.

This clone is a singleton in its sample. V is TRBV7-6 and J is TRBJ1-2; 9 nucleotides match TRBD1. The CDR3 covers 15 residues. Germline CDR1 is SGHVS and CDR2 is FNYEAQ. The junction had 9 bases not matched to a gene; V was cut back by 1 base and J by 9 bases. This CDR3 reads CASSLGLGQGRSYTF. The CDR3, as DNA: TGTGCCAGCAGCTTAGGGTTGGGACAGGGTCGAAGCTACACCTTC.

CDR3 residues: CASSQPTSGRFAEQFF. The CDR3 coding sequence is TGCGCCAGCAGCCAACCCACTAGCGGGAGGTTTGCTGAGCAGTTCTTC. This chain uses TRBV4-1 with TRBJ2-1, with 12 bases matching TRBD2. Trimming cost V 2 bases and J 9 bases; bases outside gene matches: 8. The CDR3 contains 16 residues. The V gene's germline CDR1 is MGHRA and CDR2 YSYEKL.

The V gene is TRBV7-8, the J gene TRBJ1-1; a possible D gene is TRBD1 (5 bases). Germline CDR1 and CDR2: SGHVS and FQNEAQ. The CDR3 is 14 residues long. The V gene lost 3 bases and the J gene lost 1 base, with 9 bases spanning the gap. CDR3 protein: CASSFGHKNTEAFF. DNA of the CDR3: TGTGCCAGCAGCTTTGGACATAAGAACACTGAAGCTTTCTTT.

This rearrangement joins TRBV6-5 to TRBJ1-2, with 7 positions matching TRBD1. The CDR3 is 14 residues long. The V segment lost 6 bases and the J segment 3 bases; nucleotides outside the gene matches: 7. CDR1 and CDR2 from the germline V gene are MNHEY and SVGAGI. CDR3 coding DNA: TGTGCCAGCAGACGACAGGGTAGCGACTATGGCTACACCTTC. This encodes CASRRQGSDYGYTF.

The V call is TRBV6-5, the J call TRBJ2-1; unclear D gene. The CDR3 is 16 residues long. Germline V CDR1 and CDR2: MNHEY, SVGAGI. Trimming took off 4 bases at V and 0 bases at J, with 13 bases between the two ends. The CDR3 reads CASSFCKASSYNEQFF. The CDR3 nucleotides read TGTGCCAGCAGTTTTTGTAAGGCAAGCTCCTACAATGAGCAGTTCTTC.

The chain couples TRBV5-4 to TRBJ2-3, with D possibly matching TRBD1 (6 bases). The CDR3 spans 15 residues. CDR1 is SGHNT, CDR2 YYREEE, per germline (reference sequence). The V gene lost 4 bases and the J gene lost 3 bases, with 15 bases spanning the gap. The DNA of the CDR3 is TGTGCCAGCAGCAGCGGCGGCAGGGGTACAGATACGCAGTATTTT. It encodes CASSSGGRGTDTQYF.

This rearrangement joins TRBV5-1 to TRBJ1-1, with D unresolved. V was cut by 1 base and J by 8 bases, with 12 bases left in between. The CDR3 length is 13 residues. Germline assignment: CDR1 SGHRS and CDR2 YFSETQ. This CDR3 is CASSLSQELEAFF. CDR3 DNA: TGCGCCAGCAGCTTGTCGCAGGAACTCGAAGCTTTCTTT.

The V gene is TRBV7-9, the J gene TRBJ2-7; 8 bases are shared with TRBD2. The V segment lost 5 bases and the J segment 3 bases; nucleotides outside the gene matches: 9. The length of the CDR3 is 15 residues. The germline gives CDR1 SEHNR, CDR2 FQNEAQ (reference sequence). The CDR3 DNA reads TGTGCCAGCAGCCCTTGGCGAGCGGGAGACTACGAGCAGTACTTC. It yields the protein CASSPWRAGDYEQYF.

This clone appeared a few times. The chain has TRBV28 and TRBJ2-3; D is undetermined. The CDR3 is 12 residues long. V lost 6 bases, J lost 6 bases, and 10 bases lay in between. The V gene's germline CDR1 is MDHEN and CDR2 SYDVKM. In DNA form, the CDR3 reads TGTGCCAGCAGCTCAGGATTGGATACGCAGTATTTT. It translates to CASSSGLDTQYF.

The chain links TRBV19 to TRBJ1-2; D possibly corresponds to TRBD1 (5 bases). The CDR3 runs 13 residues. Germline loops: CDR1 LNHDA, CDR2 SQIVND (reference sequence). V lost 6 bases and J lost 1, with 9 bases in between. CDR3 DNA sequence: TGTGCCAGTAGCCAGGGACTTAACTATGGCTACACCTTC. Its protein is CASSQGLNYGYTF.

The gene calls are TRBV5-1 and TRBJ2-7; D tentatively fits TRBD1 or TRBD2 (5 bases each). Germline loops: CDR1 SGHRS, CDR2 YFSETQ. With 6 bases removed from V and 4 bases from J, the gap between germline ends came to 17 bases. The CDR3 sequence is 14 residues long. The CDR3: CASNPLGGSYEQYF. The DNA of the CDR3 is TGCGCCAGCAATCCTCTTGGGGGTTCTTACGAGCAGTACTTC. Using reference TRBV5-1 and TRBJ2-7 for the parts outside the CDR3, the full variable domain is KAGVTQTPRYLIKTRGQQVTLSCSPISGHRSVSWYQQTPGQGLQFLFEYFSETQRNKGNFPGRFSGRQFSNSRSEMNVSTLELGDSALYLCASNPLGGSYEQYFGPGTRLTVT.

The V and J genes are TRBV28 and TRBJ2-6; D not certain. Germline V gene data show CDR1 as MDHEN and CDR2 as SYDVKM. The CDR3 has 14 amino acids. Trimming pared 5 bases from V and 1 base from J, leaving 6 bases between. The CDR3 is CASSRKSGANVLTF. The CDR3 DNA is TGTGCCAGCAGTCGGAAGTCTGGGGCCAACGTCCTGACTTTC.

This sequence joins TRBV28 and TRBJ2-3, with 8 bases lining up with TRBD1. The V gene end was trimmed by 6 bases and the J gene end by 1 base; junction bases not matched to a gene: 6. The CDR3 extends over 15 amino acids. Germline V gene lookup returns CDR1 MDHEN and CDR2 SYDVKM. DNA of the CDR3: TGTGCCAGCAGCCCTCAGGGGGCGGGCACAGATACGCAGTATTTT. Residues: CASSPQGAGTDTQYF.